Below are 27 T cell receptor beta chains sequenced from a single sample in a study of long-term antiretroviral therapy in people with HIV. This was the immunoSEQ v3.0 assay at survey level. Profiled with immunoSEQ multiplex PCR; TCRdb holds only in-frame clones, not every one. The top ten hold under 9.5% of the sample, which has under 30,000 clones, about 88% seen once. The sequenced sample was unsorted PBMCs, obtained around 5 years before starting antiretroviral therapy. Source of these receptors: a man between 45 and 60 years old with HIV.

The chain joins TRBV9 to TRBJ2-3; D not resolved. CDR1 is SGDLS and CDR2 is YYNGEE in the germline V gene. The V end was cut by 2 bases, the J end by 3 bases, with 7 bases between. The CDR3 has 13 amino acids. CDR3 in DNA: TGTGCCAGCAGCGTCCTAGGAACAGATACGCAGTATTTT. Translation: CASSVLGTDTQYF. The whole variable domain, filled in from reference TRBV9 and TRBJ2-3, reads DSGVTQTPKHLITATGQRVTLRCSPRSGDLSVYWYQQSLDQGLQFLIQYYNGEERAKGNILERFSAQQFPDLHSELNLSSLELGDSALYFCASSVLGTDTQYFGPGTRLTVL.

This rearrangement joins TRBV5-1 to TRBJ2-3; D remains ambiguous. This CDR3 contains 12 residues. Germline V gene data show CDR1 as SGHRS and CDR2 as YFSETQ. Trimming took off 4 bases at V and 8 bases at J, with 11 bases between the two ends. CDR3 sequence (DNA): TGCGCCAGCAGCCCGGAGTTGGGTACGCAGTATTTT. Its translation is CASSPELGTQYF.

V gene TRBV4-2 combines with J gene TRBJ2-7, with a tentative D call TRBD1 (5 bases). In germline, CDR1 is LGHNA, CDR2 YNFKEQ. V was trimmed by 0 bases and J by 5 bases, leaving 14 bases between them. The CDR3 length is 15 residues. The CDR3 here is CASSQEGHLRDEQYF. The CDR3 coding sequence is TGTGCCAGCAGCCAAGAAGGGCATCTCAGGGACGAGCAGTACTTC.

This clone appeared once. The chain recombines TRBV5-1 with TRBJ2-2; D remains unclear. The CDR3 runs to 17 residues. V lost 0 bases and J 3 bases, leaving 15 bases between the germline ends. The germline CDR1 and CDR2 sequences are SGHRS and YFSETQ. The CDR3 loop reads CASSLDSTNRDTGELFF. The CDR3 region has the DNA TGCGCCAGCAGCTTGGATTCTACAAATCGGGACACCGGGGAGCTGTTTTTT. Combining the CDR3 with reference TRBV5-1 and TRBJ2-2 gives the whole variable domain KAGVTQTPRYLIKTRGQQVTLSCSPISGHRSVSWYQQTPGQGLQFLFEYFSETQRNKGNFPGRFSGRQFSNSRSEMNVSTLELGDSALYLCASSLDSTNRDTGELFFGEGSRLTVL.

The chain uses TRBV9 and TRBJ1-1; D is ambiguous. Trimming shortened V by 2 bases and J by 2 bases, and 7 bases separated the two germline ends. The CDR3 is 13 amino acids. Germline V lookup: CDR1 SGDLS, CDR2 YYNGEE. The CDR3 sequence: CASSVTGNTEAFF. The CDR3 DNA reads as TGTGCCAGCAGCGTCACGGGAAACACTGAAGCTTTCTTT.

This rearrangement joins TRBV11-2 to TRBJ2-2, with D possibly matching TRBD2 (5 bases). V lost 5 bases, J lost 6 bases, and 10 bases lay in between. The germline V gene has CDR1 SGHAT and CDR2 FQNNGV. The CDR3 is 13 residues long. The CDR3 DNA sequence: TGTGCCAGCAGCCTCGGGGTGTCCGGGGAGCTGTTTTTT. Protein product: CASSLGVSGELFF. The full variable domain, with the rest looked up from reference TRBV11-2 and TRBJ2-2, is EAGVAQSPRYKIIEKRQSVAFWCNPISGHATLYWYQQILGQGPKLLIQFQNNGVVDDSQLPKDRFSAERLKGVDSTLKIQPAKLEDSAVYLCASSLGVSGELFFGEGSRLTVL.

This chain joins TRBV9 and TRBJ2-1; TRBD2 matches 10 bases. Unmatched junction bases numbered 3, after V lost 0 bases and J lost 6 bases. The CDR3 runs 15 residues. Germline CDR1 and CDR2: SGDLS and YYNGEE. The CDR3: CASSVASGRVNEQFF. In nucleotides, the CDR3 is TGTGCCAGCAGCGTAGCTAGCGGGAGAGTCAATGAGCAGTTCTTC. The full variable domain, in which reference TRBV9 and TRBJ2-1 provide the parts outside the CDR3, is DSGVTQTPKHLITATGQRVTLRCSPRSGDLSVYWYQQSLDQGLQFLIQYYNGEERAKGNILERFSAQQFPDLHSELNLSSLELGDSALYFCASSVASGRVNEQFFGPGTRLTVL.

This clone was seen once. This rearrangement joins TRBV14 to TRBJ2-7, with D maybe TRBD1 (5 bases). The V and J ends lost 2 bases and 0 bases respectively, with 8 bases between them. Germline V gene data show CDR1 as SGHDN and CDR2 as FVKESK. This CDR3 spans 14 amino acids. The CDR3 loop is CASSQRGGSYEQYF. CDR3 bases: TGTGCCAGCAGCCAAAGGGGTGGCTCCTACGAGCAGTACTTC.

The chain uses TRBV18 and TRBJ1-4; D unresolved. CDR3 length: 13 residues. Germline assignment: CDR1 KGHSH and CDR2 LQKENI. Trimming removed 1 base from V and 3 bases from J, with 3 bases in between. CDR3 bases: TGTGCCAGCTCACCACAGGCTAATGAAAAACTGTTTTTT. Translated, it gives CASSPQANEKLFF.

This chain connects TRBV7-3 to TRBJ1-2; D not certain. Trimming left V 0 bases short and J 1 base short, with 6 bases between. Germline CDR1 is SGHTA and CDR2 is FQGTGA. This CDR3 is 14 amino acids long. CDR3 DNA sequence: TGTGCCAGCAGCTTAACTTCGGATAACTATGGCTACACCTTC. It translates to CASSLTSDNYGYTF.

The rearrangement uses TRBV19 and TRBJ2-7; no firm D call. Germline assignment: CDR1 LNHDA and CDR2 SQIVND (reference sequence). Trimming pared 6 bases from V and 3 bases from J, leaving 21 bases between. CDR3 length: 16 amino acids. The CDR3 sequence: CASSRLTAMVHYEQYF. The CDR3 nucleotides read TGTGCCAGTAGCCGCCTAACAGCGATGGTTCACTACGAGCAGTACTTC.

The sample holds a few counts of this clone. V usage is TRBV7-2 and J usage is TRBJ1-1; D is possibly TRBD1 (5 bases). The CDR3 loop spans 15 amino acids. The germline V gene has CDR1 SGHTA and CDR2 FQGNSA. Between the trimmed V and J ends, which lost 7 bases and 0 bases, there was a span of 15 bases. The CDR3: CASTWDLRLNTEAFF. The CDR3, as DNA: TGTGCCAGCACCTGGGACTTACGACTGAACACTGAAGCTTTCTTT.

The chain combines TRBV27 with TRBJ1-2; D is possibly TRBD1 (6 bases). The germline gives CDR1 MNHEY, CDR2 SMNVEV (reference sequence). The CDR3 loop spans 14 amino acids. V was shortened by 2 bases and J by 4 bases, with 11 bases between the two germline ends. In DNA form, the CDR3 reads TGTGCCAGCAGTTTAGGGGGCGCGGGCTATGGCTACACCTTC. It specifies CASSLGGAGYGYTF.

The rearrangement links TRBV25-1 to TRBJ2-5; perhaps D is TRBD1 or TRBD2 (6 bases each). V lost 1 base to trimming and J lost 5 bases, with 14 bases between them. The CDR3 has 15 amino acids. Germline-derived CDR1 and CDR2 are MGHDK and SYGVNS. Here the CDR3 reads CASSEFTGAQETQYF. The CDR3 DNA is TGTGCCAGCAGTGAATTCACGGGGGCCCAGGAGACCCAGTACTTC.

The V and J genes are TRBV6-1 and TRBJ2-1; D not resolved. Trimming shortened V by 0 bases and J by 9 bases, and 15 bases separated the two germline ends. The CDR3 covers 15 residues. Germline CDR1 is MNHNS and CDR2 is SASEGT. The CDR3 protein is CASSEAGSRSSEQFF. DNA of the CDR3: TGTGCCAGCAGTGAAGCGGGTTCCAGGTCTAGTGAGCAGTTCTTC.

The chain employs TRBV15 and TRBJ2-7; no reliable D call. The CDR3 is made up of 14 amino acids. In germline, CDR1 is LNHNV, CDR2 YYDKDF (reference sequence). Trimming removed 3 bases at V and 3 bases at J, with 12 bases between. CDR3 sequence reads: CATSSRPTYYEQYF. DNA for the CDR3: TGTGCCACCAGCAGTAGGCCCACCTACTACGAGCAGTACTTC.

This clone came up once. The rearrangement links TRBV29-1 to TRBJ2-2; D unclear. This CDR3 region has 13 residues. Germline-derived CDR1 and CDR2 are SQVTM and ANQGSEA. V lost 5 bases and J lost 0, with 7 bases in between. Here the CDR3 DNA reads TGCAGCGTTATGAAAGCGAACACCGGGGAGCTGTTTTTT. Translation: CSVMKANTGELFF.

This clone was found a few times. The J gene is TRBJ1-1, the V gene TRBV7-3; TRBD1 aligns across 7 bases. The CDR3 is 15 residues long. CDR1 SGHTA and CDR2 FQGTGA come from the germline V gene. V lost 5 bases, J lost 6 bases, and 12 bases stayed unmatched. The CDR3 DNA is TGTGCCAGCAGCAAACAAGACAGGGTTGGGGCTGAAGCTTTCTTT. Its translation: CASSKQDRVGAEAFF.

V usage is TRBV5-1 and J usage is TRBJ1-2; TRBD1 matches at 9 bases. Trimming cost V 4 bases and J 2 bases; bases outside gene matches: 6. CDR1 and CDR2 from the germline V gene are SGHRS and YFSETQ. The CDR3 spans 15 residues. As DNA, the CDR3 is TGCGCCAGCAGCCTAGAGACAGGGGGGAACTATGGCTACACCTTC. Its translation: CASSLETGGNYGYTF.

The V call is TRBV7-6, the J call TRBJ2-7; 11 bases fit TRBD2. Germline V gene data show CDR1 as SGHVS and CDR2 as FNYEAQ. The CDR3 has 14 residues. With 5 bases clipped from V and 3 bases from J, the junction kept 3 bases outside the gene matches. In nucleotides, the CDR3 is TGTGCCAGCAGCGCAACTAGCGGGGGCTACGAGCAGTACTTC. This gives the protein CASSATSGGYEQYF.

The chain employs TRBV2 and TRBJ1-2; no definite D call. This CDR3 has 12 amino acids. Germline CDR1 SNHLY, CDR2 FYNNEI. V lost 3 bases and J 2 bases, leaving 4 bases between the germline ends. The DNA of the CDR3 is TGTGCCAGCAGTGACGGAAACTATGGCTACACCTTC. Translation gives CASSDGNYGYTF.

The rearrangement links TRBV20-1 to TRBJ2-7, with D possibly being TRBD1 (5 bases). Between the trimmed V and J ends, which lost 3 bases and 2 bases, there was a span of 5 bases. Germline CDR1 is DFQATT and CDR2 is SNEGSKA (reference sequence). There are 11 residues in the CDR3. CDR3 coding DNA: TGCAGTGCTAGCAGGGCCTACGAGCAGTACTTC. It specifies CSASRAYEQYF.

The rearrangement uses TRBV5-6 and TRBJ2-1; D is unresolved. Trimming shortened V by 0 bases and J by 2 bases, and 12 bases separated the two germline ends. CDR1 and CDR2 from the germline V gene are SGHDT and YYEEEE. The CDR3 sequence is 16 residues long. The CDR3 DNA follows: TGTGCCAGCAGCTTGGCCCCGCAGATGACCTACAATGAGCAGTTCTTC. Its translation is CASSLAPQMTYNEQFF.

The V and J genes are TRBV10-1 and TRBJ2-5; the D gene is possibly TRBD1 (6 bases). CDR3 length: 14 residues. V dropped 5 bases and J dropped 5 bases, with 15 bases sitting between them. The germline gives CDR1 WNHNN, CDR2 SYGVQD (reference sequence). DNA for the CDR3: TGCGCCAGCAGTCGTAGGGGGAGTGGGGAGACCCAGTACTTC. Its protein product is CASSRRGSGETQYF.

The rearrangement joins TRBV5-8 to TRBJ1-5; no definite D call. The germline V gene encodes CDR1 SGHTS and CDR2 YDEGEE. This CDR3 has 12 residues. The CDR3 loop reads CATSDINQPQHF. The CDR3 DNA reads TGTGCGACCTCCGACATAAATCAGCCCCAGCATTTT. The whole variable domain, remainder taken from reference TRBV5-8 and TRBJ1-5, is EAGVTQSPTHLIKTRGQQATLRCSPISGHTSVYWYQQALGLGLQFLLWYDEGEERNRGNFPPRFSGRQFPNYSSELNVNALELEDSALYLCATSDINQPQHFGDGTRLSIL.

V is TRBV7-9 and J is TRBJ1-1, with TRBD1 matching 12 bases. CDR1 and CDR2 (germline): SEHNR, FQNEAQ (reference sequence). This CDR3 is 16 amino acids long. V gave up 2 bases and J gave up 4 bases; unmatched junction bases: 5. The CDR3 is CASSLTGQGAGTEAFF. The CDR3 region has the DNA TGTGCCAGCAGCTTAACGGGACAGGGGGCTGGCACTGAAGCTTTCTTT.

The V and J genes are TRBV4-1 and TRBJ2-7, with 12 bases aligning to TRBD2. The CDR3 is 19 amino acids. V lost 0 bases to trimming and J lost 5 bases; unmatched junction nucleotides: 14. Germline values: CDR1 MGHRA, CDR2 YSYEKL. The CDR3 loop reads CASSQDPLMTSGRPHEQYF. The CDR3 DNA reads TGCGCCAGCAGCCAAGATCCCCTGATGACTAGCGGGAGACCCCACGAGCAGTACTTC.